This TCR beta chain was recovered during a study of cytomegalovirus exposure and HLA in healthy donors. The PCR made use of 60 Vbeta and 13 Jbeta primers. The protocol was immunoSEQ multiplex PCR, while the TCRdb copy is restricted to in-frame clones and leaves out a portion. Here the sample spans approximately 100,000 clones, 65% to 80% being singletons. The clonotype originates from a female donor in good health and CMV-seropositive. Source material: PBMCs.

As DNA, the CDR3 is TGTGCCAGCAGTTATGGGCAGGGAGGTGAAAAACTGTTTTTT. As protein: CASSYGQGGEKLFF. The chain combines TRBV6-5 with TRBJ1-4, with a weak D call TRBD1 (5 bases). Trimming took off 3 bases at V and 7 bases at J, with 12 bases between the two ends. The CDR3 consists of 14 residues. Germline V lookup: CDR1 MNHEY, CDR2 SVGAGI.